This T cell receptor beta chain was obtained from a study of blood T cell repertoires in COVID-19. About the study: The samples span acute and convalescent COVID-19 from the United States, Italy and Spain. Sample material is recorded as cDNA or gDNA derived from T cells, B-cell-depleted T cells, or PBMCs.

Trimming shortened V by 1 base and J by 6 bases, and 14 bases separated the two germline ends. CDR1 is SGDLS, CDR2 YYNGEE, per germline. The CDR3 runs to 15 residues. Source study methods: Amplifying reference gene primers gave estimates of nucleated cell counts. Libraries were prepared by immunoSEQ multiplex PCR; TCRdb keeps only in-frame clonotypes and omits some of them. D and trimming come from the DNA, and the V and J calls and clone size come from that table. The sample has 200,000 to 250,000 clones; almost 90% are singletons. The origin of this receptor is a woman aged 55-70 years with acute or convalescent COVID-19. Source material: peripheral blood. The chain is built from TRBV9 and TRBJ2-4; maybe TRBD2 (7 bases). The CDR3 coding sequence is TGTGCCAGCAGCGTACAGGGAGGGGGTGGAAACATTCAGTACTTC. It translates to CASSVQGGGGNIQYF.